This T cell receptor beta chain emerged from a study of blood T cell repertoires in COVID-19 (dated by TCRdb to about 2020). Broadly, across the study: Samples covering the acute and convalescent phases of COVID-19 were provided by collaborators in the United States, Italy and Spain. Nearly every sample came with metadata listing a de-identified subject ID, COVID-19 status, age in years and sex. Deeply sampled blood TCRbeta repertoires from subjects exposed to, actively infected with, or recovered from COVID-19 were included in the dataset. A freely available public database, intended as a resource for researchers studying the immune response to SARS-CoV-2, is where the repertoires were released. Samples came from the ongoing ImmuneRACE study (first 160 participants) plus 1,254 subjects from 6 global collaborators. The prospective study material was composed of cDNA or gDNA derived from T cells, B-cell-depleted T cells, or PBMCs. HLA class I and class II types, where available, came from metadata supplied by the sample provider rather than from assay-based typing.

TCRbeta CDR3 regions were amplified from genomic DNA by means of the immunoSEQ Assay, a bias-controlled multiplex PCR. In the original analysis: The number of nucleated cells in each sample was estimated by amplification of reference gene primers within the assay. Sequence reads were collapsed and filtered to measure the absolute abundance of every unique TCRbeta CDR3 rearrangement. For each sample, productive Simpson clonality was calculated by taking the square root of Simpson's diversity index across productive rearrangements. Entries here come from immuneACCESS through TCRdb and include only in-frame sequences with V and J called. Some clones fail to appear in such tables; in the studies checked, an unresolved V gene covers under half of the shortfall, and the cause of the remainder is unknown. Clone size and V and J calls were adopted from that table, with D and trimming inferred from the DNA. The sample profile shows around 99,000 clones; approximately 80% of them were found once. The top ten clonotypes cover roughly 4% of the sample.

On this clone: Its antigen is not yet known. Base qualities are not provided; no much larger clone lies one nucleotide away.

Collaborating institutions collected whole blood in K2EDTA tubes following their own protocols. For TCRbeta analysis, collaborators shipped samples in one of three forms: frozen whole blood, isolated PBMCs, or DNA extracted from either of those sample types. Germline trimming amounts to 6 bases on V and 1 base on J, with 4 as the count of junction bases outside the gene matches. The CDR3, cysteine through phenylalanine, is 14 amino acids long. The kept DNA is CDR3 alone, 42 bases in frame from the first base. For CDR1 and CDR2, the germline V gene (reference sequence) lists MNHEY and SMNVEV. What the work shows at the level of the full study, not this receptor alone: How much clinical and demographic metadata was included differed by source and by participant, and the metadata was provided uncurated.

The sequenced material came from peripheral blood. The rearranged chain carries TRBV27 and TRBJ2-5, with TRBD1 identical over 8 junction bases. The TCR originated in an older man with acute or convalescent COVID-19. The encoded CDR3 is CASRLQGGQETQYF. The DNA sequence follows: TGTGCCAGCAGGCTACAGGGGGGCCAAGAGACCCAGTACTTC.